This TCR beta chain was sequenced during a study of T-cell memory formation after mild COVID-19. Study findings and constraints: Detection of some responders pre-infection suggested pre-existing cross-reactive memory T cells participated. Clones shrinking between day 15 and 85 showed a balanced CD4/CD8 split, and those that grew later tilted toward CD4+.

V shed 7 bases and J shed 2 bases, with 10 bases lying between them. The CDR3 spans 13 residues. Germline CDR1 and CDR2: SEHNR and FQNEAQ (reference sequence). cDNA libraries for TCR alpha and TCR beta, carrying sample barcodes and UMIs, came from 5'RACE with constant-segment primers. A single record per CDR3 protein comes from TCRdb applying MiXCR to the 5' RACE reads. This sample carries around 340,000 distinct CDR3 sequences, approximately 16% of them seen once, and the ten largest clones take about a fifth. This clonotype was counted between two and nine times. No antigen is known for it. The clonotype originates from a man aged 18 to 29 who had mild COVID-19 (a few samples of this study predate the infection). Cell type and time point are not known. This chain links TRBV7-9 with TRBJ2-3; D is unresolved. The source material was PBMCs or a T cell subset sorted from them (not recorded which). The CDR3 DNA reads as TGTGCCAGCACCGGCAGGAACACAGATACGCAGTATTTT. Residues: CASTGRNTDTQYF.